This entry describes one T cell receptor (beta chain). Its antigen is currently unknown. This entry is derived from a study of T cells in localized non-small cell lung cancer. Study-wide points: Longer overall survival accompanied higher blood T cell density. Among the tissues sampled, uninvolved adjacent lung had the highest T cell clonality, above tumor. Among the top 100 tumor clones, a median approximately 55 appeared in adjacent lung. Multi-region tumor sequencing was not done, so intratumor heterogeneity could not be excluded.

Data came from immunoSEQ multiplex PCR; TCRdb stores just in-frame clones and leaves some out. The data contain around 40,000 clones, around 88% of them singletons. The CDR3 covers 16 residues. The V gene's germline CDR1 is MDHEN and CDR2 SYDVKM. The V end lost 5 bases, the J end lost 0 bases, and 15 bases lay between the germline ends. Source: peripheral blood, taken before any cancer treatment. This clonotype was sampled from a man aged 40 to 70 with stage I lung adenocarcinoma. The J gene is TRBJ2-3, the V gene TRBV28; tentative D call: TRBD2 (6 bases). CDR3 residues: CASSAGTLTSTDTQYF. The CDR3 DNA is TGTGCCAGCAGTGCCGGGACTCTTACCAGCACAGATACGCAGTATTTT.